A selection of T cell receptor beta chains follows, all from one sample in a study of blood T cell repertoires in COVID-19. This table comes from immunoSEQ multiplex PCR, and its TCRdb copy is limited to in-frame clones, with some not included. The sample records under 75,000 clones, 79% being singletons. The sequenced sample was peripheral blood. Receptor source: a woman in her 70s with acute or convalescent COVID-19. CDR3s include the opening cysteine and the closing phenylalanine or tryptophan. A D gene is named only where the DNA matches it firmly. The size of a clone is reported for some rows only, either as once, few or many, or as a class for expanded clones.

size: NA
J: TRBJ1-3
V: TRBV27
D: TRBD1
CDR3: CASSPTYRGSSGNTIYF
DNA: TGTGCCAGCAGTCCAACCTACAGGGGATCCTCTGGAAACACCATATATTTT

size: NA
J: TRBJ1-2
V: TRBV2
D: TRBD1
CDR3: CASSGQGGYGYTF
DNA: TGTGCCAGCAGTGGCCAGGGGGGCTATGGCTACACCTTC

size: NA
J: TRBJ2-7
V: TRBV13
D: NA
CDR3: CASSFLNDPGEQYF
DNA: TGTGCCAGCAGCTTCTTAAACGACCCCGGGGAGCAGTACTTC

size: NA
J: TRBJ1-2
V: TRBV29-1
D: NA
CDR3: CSVAKQVGYTF
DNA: TGCAGCGTGGCCAAACAGGTTGGCTACACCTTC

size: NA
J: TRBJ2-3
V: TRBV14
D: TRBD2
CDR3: CASSFGGFGADTQYF
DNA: TGTGCCAGCAGCTTCGGGGGGTTCGGGGCAGATACGCAGTATTTT

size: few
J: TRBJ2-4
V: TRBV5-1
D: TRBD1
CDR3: CASSHGTGAARWSKNIQYF
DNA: TGCGCCAGCAGCCACGGGACAGGGGCTGCTAGATGGTCCAAAAACATTCAGTACTTC

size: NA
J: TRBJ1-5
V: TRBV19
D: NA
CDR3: CASSIDQRVLNQPQHF
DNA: TGTGCCAGTAGTATAGATCAGCGTGTCCTAAATCAGCCCCAGCATTTT

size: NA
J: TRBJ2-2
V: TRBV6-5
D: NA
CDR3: CASSYSSKPGELFF
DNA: TGTGCCAGCAGTTACTCGAGTAAGCCCGGGGAGCTGTTTTTT

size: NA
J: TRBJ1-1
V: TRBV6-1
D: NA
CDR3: CASSDRGGATEAFF
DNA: TGTGCCAGCAGTGATCGGGGAGGAGCGACTGAAGCTTTCTTT

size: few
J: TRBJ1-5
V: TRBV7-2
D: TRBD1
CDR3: CASSIRDSSNQPQHF
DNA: TGTGCCAGCAGCATAAGGGACAGCTCAAATCAGCCCCAGCATTTT

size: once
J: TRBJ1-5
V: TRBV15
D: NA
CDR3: CATSRDVGGNQPQHF
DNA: TGTGCCACCAGCAGAGATGTGGGGGGGAATCAGCCCCAGCATTTT

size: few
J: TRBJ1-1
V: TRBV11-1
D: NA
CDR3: CASSLGYRSLSTEAFF
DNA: TGTGCCAGCAGCTTAGGCTATCGATCGTTGAGTACTGAAGCTTTCTTT

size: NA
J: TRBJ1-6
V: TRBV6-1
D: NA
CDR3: CASSESGGRNSPLHF
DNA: TGTGCCAGCAGTGAATCGGGAGGCCGGAATTCACCCCTCCACTTT

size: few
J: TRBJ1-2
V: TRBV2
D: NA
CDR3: CASKSRVGYGYTF
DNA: TGTGCCAGCAAAAGCAGGGTTGGCTATGGCTACACCTTC

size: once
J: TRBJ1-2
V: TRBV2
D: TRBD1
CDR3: CASSEFYLRSGQGVGYTF
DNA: TGTGCCAGCAGTGAATTTTATCTCCGATCGGGACAGGGGGTTGGCTACACCTTC

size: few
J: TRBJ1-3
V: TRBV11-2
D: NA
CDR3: CASSLGGGSGNTIYF
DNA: TGTGCCAGCAGCTTAGGAGGGGGCTCTGGAAACACCATATATTTT

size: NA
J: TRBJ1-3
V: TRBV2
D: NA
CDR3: CASSPDRFSSGNTIYF
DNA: TGTGCCAGCAGCCCCGACAGGTTTTCCTCTGGAAACACCATATATTTT

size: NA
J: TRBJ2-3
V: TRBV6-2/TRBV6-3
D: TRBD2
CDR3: CASSSPLLRAGGRTDTQYF
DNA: TGTGCCAGCAGTTCCCCGCTCCTTCGAGCGGGGGGCCGCACAGATACGCAGTATTTT

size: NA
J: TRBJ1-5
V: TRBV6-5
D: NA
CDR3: CASSPRDRQGQPQHF
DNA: TGTGCCAGCAGTCCCCGAGACAGGCAGGGTCAGCCCCAGCATTTT

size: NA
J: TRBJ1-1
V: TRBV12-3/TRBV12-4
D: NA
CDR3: CASSLSGGDEAFF
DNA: TGTGCCAGCAGTTTATCTGGGGGCGATGAAGCTTTCTTT

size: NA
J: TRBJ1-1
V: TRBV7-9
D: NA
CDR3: CASSLVVVGGKNTEAFF
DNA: TGTGCCAGCAGCTTAGTTGTTGTGGGAGGAAAGAACACTGAAGCTTTCTTT

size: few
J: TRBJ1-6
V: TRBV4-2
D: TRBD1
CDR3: CASSPTRQGGSPLHF
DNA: TGTGCCAGCAGCCCTACCCGACAGGGAGGTTCACCCCTCCACTTT

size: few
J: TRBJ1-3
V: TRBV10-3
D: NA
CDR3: CAIVGGGNTIYF
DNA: TGTGCCATCGTGGGAGGAGGAAACACCATATATTTT

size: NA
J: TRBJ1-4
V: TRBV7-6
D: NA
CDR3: CASSLEGVDEKLFF
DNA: TGTGCCAGCAGCTTAGAGGGGGTCGATGAAAAACTGTTTTTT

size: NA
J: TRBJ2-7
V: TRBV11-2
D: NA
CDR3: CASSPSGTYTYEQYF
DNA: TGTGCCAGCAGCCCATCCGGGACATACACCTACGAGCAGTACTTC

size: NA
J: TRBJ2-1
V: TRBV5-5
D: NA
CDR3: CASSAWTDNEQFF
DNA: TGTGCCAGCAGCGCATGGACAGATAATGAGCAGTTCTTC

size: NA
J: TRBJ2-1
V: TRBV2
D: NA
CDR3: CASSEGYFNEQFF
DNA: TGTGCCAGCAGTGAAGGATACTTCAATGAGCAGTTCTTC

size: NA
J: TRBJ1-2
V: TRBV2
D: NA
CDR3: CASSEQGAYGYTF
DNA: TGTGCCAGCAGTGAACAGGGTGCCTATGGCTACACCTTC

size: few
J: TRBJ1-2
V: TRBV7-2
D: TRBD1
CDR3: CASSLTGGYGYTF
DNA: TGTGCCAGCAGCTTGACAGGGGGCTATGGCTACACCTTC

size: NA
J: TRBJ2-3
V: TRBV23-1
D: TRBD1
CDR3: CASSHPGQGAPSTDTQYF
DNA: TGCGCCAGCAGTCACCCGGGACAGGGGGCCCCTAGCACAGATACGCAGTATTTT

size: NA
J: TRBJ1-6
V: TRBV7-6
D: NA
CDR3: CASVHRERAKGMGNSPLHF
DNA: TGTGCCAGTGTTCACAGGGAAAGGGCCAAAGGAATGGGGAATTCACCCCTCCACTTT

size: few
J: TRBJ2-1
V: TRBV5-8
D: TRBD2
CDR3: CASSLGTGGYNEQFF
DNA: TGTGCCAGCAGCTTGGGAACGGGGGGTTACAATGAGCAGTTCTTC

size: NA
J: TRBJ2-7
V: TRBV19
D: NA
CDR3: CASSHDTGEQYF
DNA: TGTGCCAGTAGCCATGACACCGGCGAGCAGTACTTC

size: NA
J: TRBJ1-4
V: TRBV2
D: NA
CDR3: CAGSREGPNEKLFF
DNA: TGTGCCGGAAGCCGGGAGGGCCCTAATGAAAAACTGTTTTTT

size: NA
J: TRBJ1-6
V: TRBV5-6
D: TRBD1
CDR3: CASSRDRGYSPLHF
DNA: TGTGCCAGCTCCCGGGACAGGGGGTATTCACCCCTCCACTTT

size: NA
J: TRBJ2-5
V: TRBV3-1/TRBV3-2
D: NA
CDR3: CASSQESRTGTYQETQYF
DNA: TGTGCCAGCAGCCAAGAATCGCGAACAGGAACGTACCAAGAGACCCAGTACTTC

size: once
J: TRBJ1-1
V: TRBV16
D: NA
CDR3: CASSQGRGTEAFF
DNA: TGTGCCAGCAGCCAAGGGAGGGGGACTGAAGCTTTCTTT

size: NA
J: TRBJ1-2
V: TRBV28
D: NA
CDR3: CASSSPQRRYGYTF
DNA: TGTGCCAGCAGTTCCCCCCAGAGGCGATATGGCTACACCTTC

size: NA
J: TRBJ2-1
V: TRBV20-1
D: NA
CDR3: CSARDWAEQFF
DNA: TGCAGTGCTAGAGATTGGGCTGAGCAGTTCTTC

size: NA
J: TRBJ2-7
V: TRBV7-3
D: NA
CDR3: CASSLEPGSHEQYF
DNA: TGTGCCAGCAGCTTAGAGCCAGGGTCGCACGAGCAGTACTTC

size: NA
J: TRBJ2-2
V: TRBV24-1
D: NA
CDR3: CATSVQGYTGELFF
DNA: TGTGCCACCAGTGTCCAGGGATACACCGGGGAGCTGTTTTTT

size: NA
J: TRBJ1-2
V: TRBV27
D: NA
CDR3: CASSAGTWGIYGYTF
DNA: TGTGCCAGCAGCGCTGGGACTTGGGGTATATATGGCTACACCTTC

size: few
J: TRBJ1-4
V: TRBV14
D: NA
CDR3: CASSQGPLFSTTNEKLFF
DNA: TGTGCCAGCAGCCAAGGGCCCCTTTTTTCAACAACTAATGAAAAACTGTTTTTT

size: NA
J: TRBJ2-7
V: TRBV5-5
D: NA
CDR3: CASSLARVSGDEQYF
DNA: TGTGCCAGCAGCTTGGCGCGCGTTTCGGGGGACGAGCAGTACTTC

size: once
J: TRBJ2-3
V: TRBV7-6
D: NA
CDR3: CASSSPSTDTQYF
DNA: TGTGCCAGCAGCTCTCCTAGCACAGATACGCAGTATTTT

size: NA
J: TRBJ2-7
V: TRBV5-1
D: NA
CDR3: CASSIIGGYEQYF
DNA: TGCGCCAGCAGCATCATCGGGGGATACGAGCAGTACTTC

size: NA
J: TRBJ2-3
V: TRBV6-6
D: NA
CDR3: CATSPGEGGIGDTQYF
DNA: TGTGCCACCTCCCCGGGAGAGGGAGGAATTGGAGATACGCAGTATTTT

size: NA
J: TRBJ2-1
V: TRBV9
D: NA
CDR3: CASSVTGYEQFF
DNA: TGTGCCAGCAGCGTCACAGGATATGAGCAGTTCTTC

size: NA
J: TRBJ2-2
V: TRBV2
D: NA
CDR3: CASSEEGLPTGELFF
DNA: TGTGCCAGCAGTGAAGAAGGACTCCCCACCGGGGAGCTGTTTTTT

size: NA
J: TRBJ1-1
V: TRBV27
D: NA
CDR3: CASSLSLGGEAFF
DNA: TGTGCCAGCAGTTTATCGTTAGGGGGTGAAGCTTTCTTT

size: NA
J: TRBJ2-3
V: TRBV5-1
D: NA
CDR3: CASSGGSLTATDTQYF
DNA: TGCGCCAGCAGTGGGGGGAGCCTAACGGCCACAGATACGCAGTATTTT

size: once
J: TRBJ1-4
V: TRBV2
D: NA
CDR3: CASSVSHNEKLFF
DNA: TGTGCCAGCTCGGTGTCGCATAATGAAAAACTGTTTTTT

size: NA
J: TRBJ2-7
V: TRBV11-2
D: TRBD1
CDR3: CASSLGTGPEQYF
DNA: TGTGCCAGCAGCCTCGGGACAGGGCCCGAGCAGTACTTC

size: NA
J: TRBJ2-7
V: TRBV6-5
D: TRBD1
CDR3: CASRTGTGDYEQYF
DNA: TGTGCCAGCAGAACCGGGACAGGGGACTACGAGCAGTACTTC

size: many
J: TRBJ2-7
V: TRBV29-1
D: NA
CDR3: CSTFSGQWEQYF
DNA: TGCAGCACATTTTCTGGACAGTGGGAGCAGTACTTC

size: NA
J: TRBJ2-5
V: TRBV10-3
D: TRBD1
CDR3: CATGGQGGEETQYF
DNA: TGTGCCACAGGGGGACAGGGAGGAGAAGAGACCCAGTACTTC

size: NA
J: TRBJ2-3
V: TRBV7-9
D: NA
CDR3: CASSFGTPNFGDTQYF
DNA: TGTGCCAGCAGCTTCGGGACACCCAATTTCGGAGATACGCAGTATTTT

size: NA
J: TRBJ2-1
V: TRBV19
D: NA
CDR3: CASSIGGGAGSSYNEQFF
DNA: TGTGCCAGTAGTATAGGTGGGGGGGCAGGGAGCTCCTACAATGAGCAGTTCTTC

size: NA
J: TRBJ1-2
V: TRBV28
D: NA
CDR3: CASRGSPGNYGYTF
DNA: TGTGCCAGCAGAGGTAGTCCGGGTAACTATGGCTACACCTTC

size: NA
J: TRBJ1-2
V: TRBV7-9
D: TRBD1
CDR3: CASSSSPSQGYGYTF
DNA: TGTGCCAGCAGCTCAAGCCCTTCACAGGGGTATGGCTACACCTTC